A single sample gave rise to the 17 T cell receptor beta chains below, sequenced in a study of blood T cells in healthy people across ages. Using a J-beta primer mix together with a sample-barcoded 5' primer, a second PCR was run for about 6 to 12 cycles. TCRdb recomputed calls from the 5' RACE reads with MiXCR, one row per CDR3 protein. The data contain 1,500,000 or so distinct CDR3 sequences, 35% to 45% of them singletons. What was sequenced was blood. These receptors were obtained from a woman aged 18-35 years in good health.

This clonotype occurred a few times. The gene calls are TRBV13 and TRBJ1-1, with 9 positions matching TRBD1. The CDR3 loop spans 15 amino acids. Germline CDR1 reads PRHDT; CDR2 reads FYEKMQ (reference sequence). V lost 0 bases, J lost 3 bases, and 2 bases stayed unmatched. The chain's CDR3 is CASSLGDRGDTEAFF. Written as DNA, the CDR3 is TGTGCCAGCAGCTTAGGGGACAGGGGAGACACTGAAGCTTTCTTT.

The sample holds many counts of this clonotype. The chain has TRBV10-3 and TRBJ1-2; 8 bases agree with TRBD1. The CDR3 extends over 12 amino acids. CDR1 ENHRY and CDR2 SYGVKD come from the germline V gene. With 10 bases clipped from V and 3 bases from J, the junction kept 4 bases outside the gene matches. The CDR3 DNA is TGTGCCACCGGGACAGGAGACTATGGCTACACCTTC. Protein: CATGTGDYGYTF.

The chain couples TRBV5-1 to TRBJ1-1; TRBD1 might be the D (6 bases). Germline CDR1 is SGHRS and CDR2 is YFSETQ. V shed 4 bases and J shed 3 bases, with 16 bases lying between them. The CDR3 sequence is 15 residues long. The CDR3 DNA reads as TGCGCCAGCAGCGACCCACAGGGAGGGTACACTGAAGCTTTCTTT. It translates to CASSDPQGGYTEAFF.

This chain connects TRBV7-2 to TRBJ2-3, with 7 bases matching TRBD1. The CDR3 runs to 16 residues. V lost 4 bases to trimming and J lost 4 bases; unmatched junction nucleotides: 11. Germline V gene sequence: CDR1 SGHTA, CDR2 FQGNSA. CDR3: CASSYRQGRVADTQYF. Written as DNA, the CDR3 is TGTGCCAGCAGCTACCGACAGGGCCGAGTTGCAGATACGCAGTATTTT.

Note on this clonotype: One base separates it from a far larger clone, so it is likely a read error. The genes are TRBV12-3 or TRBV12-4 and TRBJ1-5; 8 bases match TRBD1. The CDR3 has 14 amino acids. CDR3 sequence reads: CANSLTGGNQPQHF. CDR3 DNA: TGTGCCAACAGTTTGACAGGGGGCAATCAGCCCCAGCATTTT.

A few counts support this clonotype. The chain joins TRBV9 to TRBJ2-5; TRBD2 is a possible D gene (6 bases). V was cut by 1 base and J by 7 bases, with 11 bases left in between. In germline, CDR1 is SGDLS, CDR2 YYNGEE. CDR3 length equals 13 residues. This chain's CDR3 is CASSVWEVGTQYF. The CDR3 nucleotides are TGTGCCAGCAGCGTATGGGAGGTCGGGACCCAGTACTTC.

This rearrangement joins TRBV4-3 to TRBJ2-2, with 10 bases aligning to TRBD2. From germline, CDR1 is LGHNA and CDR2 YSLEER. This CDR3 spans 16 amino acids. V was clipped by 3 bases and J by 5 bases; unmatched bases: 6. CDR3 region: CASSQGLARGTGELFF. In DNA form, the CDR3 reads TGCGCCAGCAGCCAGGGACTAGCGAGAGGTACCGGGGAGCTGTTTTTT.

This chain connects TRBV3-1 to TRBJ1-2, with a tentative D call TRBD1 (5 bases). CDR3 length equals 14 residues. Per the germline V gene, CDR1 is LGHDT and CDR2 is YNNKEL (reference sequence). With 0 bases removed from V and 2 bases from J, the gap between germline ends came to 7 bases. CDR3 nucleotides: TGTGCCAGCAGCCAAGAGGAGGGGAACTATGGCTACACCTTC. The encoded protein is CASSQEEGNYGYTF.

The CDR3 loop reads CASSRRGTSDYGYTF. The CDR3 DNA sequence: TGCGCCAGCAGCCGCAGGGGGACTAGTGACTATGGCTACACCTTC. The J gene is TRBJ1-2, the V gene TRBV4-3; 7 bases align to TRBD1. Germline lookup yields CDR1 LGHNA and CDR2 YSLEER. CDR3 length: 15 residues. V trimming: 4 bases; J trimming: 3 bases; junction bases outside the gene matches: 8.

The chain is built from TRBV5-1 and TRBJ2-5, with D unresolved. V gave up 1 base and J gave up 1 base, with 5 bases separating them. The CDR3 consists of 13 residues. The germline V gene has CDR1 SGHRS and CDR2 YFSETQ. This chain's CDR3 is CASSLIFQETQYF. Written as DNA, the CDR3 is TGCGCCAGCAGCTTGATTTTCCAAGAGACCCAGTACTTC.

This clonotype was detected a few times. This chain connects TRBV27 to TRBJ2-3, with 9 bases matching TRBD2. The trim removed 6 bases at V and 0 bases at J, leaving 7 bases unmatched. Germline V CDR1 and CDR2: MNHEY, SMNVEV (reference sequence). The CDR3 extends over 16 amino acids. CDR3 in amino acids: CASRGLALSSTDTQYF. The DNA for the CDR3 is TGTGCCAGCAGGGGACTAGCACTCTCTAGCACAGATACGCAGTATTTT.

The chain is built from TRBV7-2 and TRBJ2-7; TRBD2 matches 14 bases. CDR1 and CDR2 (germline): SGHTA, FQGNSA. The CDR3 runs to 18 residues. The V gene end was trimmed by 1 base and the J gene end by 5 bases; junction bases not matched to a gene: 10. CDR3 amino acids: CASSLVGTSGGGGNEQYF. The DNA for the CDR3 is TGTGCCAGCAGCTTAGTAGGGACTAGCGGGGGAGGGGGCAACGAGCAGTACTTC.

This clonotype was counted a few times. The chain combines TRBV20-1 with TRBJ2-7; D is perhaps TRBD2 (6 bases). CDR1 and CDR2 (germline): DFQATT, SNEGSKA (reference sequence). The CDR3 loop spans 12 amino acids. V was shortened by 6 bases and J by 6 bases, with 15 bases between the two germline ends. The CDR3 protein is CSAPGLPGEQYF. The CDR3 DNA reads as TGCAGTGCCCCGGGACTCCCTGGCGAGCAGTACTTC.

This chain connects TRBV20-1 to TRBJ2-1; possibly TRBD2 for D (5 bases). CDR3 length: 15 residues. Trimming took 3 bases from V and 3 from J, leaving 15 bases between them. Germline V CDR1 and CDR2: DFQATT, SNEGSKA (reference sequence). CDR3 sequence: CSASPWASSYNEQFF. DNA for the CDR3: TGCAGTGCTAGTCCCTGGGCTAGCAGCTACAATGAGCAGTTCTTC.

The CDR3 DNA reads TGTGCCAGCAGCCATGACAGGGGGCTGAACACTGAAGCTTTCTTT. Its translation: CASSHDRGLNTEAFF. The gene calls are TRBV7-6 and TRBJ1-1; 10 nucleotides match TRBD1. CDR1 is SGHVS and CDR2 is FNYEAQ in the germline V gene. V lost 5 bases to trimming and J lost 0 bases; unmatched junction nucleotides: 3. The CDR3 totals 15 residues.

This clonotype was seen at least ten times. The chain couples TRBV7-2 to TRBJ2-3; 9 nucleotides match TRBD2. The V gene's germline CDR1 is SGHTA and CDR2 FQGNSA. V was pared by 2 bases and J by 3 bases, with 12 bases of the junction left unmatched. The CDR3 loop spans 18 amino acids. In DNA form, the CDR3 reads TGTGCCAGCAGCTTATTGGCAATGTTTAGCGGGAGTACAGATACGCAGTATTTT. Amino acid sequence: CASSLLAMFSGSTDTQYF. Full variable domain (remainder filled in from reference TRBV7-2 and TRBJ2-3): GAGVSQSPSNKVTEKGKDVELRCDPISGHTALYWYRQSLGQGLEFLIYFQGNSAPDKSGLPSDRFSAERTGGSVSTLTIQRTQQEDSAVYLCASSLLAMFSGSTDTQYFGPGTRLTVL.

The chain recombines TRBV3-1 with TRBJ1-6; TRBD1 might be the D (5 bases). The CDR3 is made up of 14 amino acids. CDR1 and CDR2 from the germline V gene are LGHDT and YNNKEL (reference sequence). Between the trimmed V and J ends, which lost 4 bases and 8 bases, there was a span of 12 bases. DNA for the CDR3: TGTGCCAGCAGCCCCCGGGGGAAGGATTCACCCCTCCACTTT. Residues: CASSPRGKDSPLHF.